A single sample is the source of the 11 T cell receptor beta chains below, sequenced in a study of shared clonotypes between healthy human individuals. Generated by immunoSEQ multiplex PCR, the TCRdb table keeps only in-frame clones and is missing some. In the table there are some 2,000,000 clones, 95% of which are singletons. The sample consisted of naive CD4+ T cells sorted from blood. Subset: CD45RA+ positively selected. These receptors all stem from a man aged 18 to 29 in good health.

CDR3 loop: CASSSRTSGRSTDTQYF. The CDR3 nucleotides read TGTGCCAGCAGTTCCCGGACTAGCGGGAGAAGCACAGATACGCAGTATTTT. J is TRBJ2-3 and V is TRBV25-1; 13 positions match TRBD2. V lost 5 bases to trimming and J lost 0 bases; unmatched junction nucleotides: 5. The CDR3 is 17 residues long. CDR1 MGHDK and CDR2 SYGVNS come from the germline V gene.

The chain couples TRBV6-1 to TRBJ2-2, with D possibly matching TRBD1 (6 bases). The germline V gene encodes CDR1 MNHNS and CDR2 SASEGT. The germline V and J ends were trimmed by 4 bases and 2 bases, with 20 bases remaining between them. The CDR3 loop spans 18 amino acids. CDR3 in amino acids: CASSASGVLVPNTGELFF. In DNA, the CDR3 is TGTGCCAGCAGTGCGTCAGGGGTTTTGGTCCCAAACACCGGGGAGCTGTTTTTT.

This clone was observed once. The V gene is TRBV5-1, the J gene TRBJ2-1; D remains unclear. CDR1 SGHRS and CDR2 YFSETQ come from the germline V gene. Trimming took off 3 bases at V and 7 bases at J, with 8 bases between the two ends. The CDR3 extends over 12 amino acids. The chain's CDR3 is CASSSRVNEQFF. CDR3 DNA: TGCGCCAGCAGCTCCCGGGTAAATGAGCAGTTCTTC.

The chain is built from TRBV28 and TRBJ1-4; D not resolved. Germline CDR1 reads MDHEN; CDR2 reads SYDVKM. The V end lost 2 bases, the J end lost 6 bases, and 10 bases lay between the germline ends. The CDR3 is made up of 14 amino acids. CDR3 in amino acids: CASSLNSPDEKLFF. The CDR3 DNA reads TGTGCCAGCAGTTTAAACAGTCCGGATGAAAAACTGTTTTTT.

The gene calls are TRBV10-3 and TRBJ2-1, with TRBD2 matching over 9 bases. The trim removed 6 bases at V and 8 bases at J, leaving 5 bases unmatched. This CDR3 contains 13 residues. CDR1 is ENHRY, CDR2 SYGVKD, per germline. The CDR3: CAISGGRADEQFF. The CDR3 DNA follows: TGTGCCATCAGCGGCGGGAGGGCCGATGAGCAGTTCTTC.

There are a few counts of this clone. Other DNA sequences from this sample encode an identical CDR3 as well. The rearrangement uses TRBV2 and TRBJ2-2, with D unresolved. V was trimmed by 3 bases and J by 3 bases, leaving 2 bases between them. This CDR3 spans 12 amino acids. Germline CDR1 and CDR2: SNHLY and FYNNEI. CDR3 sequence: CASSEDTGELFF. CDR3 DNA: TGTGCCAGCAGTGAGGACACCGGGGAGCTGTTTTTT.

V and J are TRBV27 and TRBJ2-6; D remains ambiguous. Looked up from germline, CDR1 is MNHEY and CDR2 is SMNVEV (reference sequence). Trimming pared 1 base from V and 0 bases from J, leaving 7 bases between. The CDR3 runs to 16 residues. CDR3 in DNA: TGTGCCAGCAGTTTATATACTGTCTCTGGGGCCAACGTCCTGACTTTC. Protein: CASSLYTVSGANVLTF.

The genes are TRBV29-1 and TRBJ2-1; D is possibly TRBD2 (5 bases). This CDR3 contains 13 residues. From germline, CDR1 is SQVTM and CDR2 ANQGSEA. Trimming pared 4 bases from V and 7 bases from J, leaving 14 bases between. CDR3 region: CSVAPLEKNEQFF. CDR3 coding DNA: TGCAGCGTTGCCCCACTAGAAAAGAATGAGCAGTTCTTC.

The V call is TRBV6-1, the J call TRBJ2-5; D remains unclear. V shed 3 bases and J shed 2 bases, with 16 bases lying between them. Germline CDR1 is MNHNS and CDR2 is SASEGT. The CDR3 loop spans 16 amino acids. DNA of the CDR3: TGTGCCAGCAGTGATTTTGGGGAAAGTCTTCAAGAGACCCAGTACTTC. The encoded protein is CASSDFGESLQETQYF.

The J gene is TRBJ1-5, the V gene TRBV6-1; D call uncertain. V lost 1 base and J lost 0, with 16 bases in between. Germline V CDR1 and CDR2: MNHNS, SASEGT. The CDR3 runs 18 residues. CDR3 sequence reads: CASSEGSASSYSNQPQHF. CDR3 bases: TGTGCCAGCAGTGAAGGGTCGGCCTCATCTTATAGCAATCAGCCCCAGCATTTT.

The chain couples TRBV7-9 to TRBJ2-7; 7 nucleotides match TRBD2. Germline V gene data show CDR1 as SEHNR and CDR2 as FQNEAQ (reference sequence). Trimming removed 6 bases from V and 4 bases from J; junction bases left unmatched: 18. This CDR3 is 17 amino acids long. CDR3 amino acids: CASSSSGSTSGGYEQYF. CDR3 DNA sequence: TGTGCCAGCAGTTCTAGCGGAAGCACGTCCGGGGGATACGAGCAGTACTTC.